These 10 T cell receptor beta chains were sequenced from one sample in a study of blood T cell repertoires in COVID-19 (dated by TCRdb to 2020 to 2022). Library preparation employed the immunoSEQ multiplex PCR assay. TCRdb took over this immuneACCESS table, retaining in-frame rearrangements with V and J assigned. Such tables are incomplete; in checked studies, under half of the missing clones stem from an unresolved V gene, and the remainder is unexplained. Within this sample are roughly 190,000 clones, with more than 75% of them counted one time only. Approximately 4% of the sample rests with the top ten. The sequenced sample was peripheral blood. Receptor source: a human donor in a cohort sampled during active COVID-19.

This rearrangement joins TRBV11-2 to TRBJ2-3; 7 bases match TRBD2. The CDR3 has 12 amino acids. The junction had 2 bases not matched to a gene; V was cut back by 6 bases and J by 5 bases. Germline assignment: CDR1 SGHAT and CDR2 FQNNGV. Here the CDR3 DNA reads TGTGCCAGCAGGGGCGGGGGAGATACGCAGTATTTT. Its translation: CASRGGGDTQYF.

The V gene is TRBV6-2 or TRBV6-3, the J gene TRBJ2-6, with TRBD1 matching over 7 bases. Germline V gene sequence: CDR1 MNHEY, CDR2 SVGEGT. The CDR3 sequence is 18 residues long. Losses at the gene ends were 4 bases for V and 2 bases for J; bases not matched to a gene: 11. The CDR3 coding sequence is TGTGCCAGCAGTTTCCCGGGACAGACCACGACTGGGGCCAACGTCCTGACTTTC. It codes for CASSFPGQTTTGANVLTF.

The V and J genes are TRBV6-2 or TRBV6-3 and TRBJ2-1; D is uncertain. The CDR3 has 13 residues. Looked up from germline, CDR1 is MNHEY and CDR2 is SVGEGT. Trimming pared 0 bases from V and 8 bases from J, leaving 8 bases between. The CDR3 coding sequence is TGTGCCAGCAGTTACTCTCGGTTCGATGAGCAGTTCTTC. It is translated as CASSYSRFDEQFF.

The genes are TRBV7-2 and TRBJ2-3; D is perhaps TRBD2 (6 bases). CDR1 and CDR2 from the germline V gene are SGHTA and FQGNSA. There are 15 residues in the CDR3. V was pared by 3 bases and J by 7 bases, with 17 bases between. The CDR3 nucleotides read TGTGCCAGCAGCTTGGTGCGGGAATTGTGGAATACGCAGTATTTT. It yields the protein CASSLVRELWNTQYF. Full variable domain (outside the CDR3, taken from reference TRBV7-2 and TRBJ2-3): GAGVSQSPSNKVTEKGKDVELRCDPISGHTALYWYRQSLGQGLEFLIYFQGNSAPDKSGLPSDRFSAERTGGSVSTLTIQRTQQEDSAVYLCASSLVRELWNTQYFGPGTRLTVL.

The V and J genes are TRBV7-9 and TRBJ2-7, with a possible D match to TRBD2 (6 bases). V gave up 5 bases and J gave up 2 bases, with 16 bases separating them. Germline-derived CDR1 and CDR2 are SEHNR and FQNEAQ (reference sequence). This CDR3 comprises 15 residues. Here the CDR3 reads CASSAPGVGTYEQYF. CDR3 nucleotide sequence: TGTGCCAGCAGCGCCCCGGGAGTGGGAACCTACGAGCAGTACTTC.

The chain is built from TRBV7-6 and TRBJ2-1; possibly TRBD1 for D (6 bases). CDR1 is SGHVS and CDR2 is FNYEAQ in the germline V gene. V lost 5 bases and J 7 bases, leaving 12 bases between the germline ends. CDR3 size: 13 residues. CDR3 residues: CASSGTGSNEQFF. DNA of the CDR3: TGTGCCAGCAGCGGAACAGGGTCTAATGAGCAGTTCTTC.

This chain links TRBV4-2 with TRBJ1-1; maybe TRBD1 (6 bases). Germline loops: CDR1 LGHNA, CDR2 YNFKEQ. The CDR3 sequence is 13 residues long. V lost 4 bases, J lost 7 bases, and 13 bases lay in between. CDR3 sequence: CASSPRGGDEAFF. The CDR3, as DNA: TGTGCCAGCAGCCCTAGAGGGGGGGATGAAGCTTTCTTT.

The chain recombines TRBV7-8 with TRBJ1-4; 7 bases match TRBD1. Trimming at V came to 5 bases and at J to 8 bases, leaving 5 bases not matched to a gene. Germline-derived CDR1 and CDR2 are SGHVS and FQNEAQ. The length of the CDR3 is 13 residues. The CDR3 DNA sequence: TGTGCCAGCAGCCTACAGGGGAACGAAAAACTGTTTTTT. Translated, it gives CASSLQGNEKLFF.

The chain has TRBV18 and TRBJ2-3, with 7 bases fitting TRBD1. Unmatched junction bases numbered 9, after V lost 2 bases and J lost 1 base. CDR3 length: 17 residues. Germline assignment: CDR1 KGHSH and CDR2 LQKENI. As DNA, the CDR3 is TGTGCCAGCTCACCAATTGGCAGGGGGAAGGGCACAGATACGCAGTATTTT. This sequence encodes CASSPIGRGKGTDTQYF.

This clone has just one count. The rearrangement uses TRBV6-6 and TRBJ2-5, with TRBD1 matching over 9 bases. Germline CDR1 MNHNY, CDR2 SVGAGI (reference sequence). There are 15 residues in the CDR3. V dropped 5 bases and J dropped 1; count of bases not matched to a gene: 5. The CDR3 reads CASSPTGGTQETQYF. The CDR3 DNA is TGTGCCAGCAGTCCCACAGGGGGCACCCAAGAGACCCAGTACTTC.